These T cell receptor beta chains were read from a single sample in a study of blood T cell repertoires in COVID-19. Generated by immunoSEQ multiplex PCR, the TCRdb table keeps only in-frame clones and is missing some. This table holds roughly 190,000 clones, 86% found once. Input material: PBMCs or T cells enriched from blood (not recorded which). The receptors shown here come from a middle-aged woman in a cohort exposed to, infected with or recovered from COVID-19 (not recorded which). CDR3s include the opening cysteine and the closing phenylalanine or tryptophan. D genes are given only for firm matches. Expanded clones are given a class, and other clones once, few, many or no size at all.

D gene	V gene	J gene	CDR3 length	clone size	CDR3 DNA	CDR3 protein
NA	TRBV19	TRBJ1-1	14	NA	TGTGCCAGTAGTACCCAGGGCGGAAACACTGAAGCTTTCTTT	CASSTQGGNTEAFF
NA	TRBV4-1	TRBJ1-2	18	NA	TGCGCCAGCAGCCAAGTATCTTCCAGGGCCTTGGCTAACTATGGCTACACCTTC	CASSQVSSRALANYGYTF
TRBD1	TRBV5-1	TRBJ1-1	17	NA	TGCGCCAGCAGCGTCCGGGACAGGGGGTTAAGTAGTGCTGAAGCTTTCTTT	CASSVRDRGLSSAEAFF
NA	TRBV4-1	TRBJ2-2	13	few	TGCGCCAGCAGCCAACAGGGTTTTGGGGAGCTGTTTTTT	CASSQQGFGELFF
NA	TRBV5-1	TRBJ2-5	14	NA	TGCGCCAGCAGCTTAAAGGAGTGGCAAGAGACCCAGTACTTC	CASSLKEWQETQYF
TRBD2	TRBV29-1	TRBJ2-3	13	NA	TGCAGCGTTGCTAGCGGGAGTGGGGATACGCAGTATTTT	CSVASGSGDTQYF
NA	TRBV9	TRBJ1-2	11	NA	TGTGCCAGCAGCCCCGGACAGAACTACACCTTC	CASSPGQNYTF
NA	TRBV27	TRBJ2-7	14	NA	TGTGCCAGCAGAGGATTGACAGGCTACCACGAGCAGTACTTC	CASRGLTGYHEQYF
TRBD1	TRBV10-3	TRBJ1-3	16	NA	TGTGCCATCAGTGACCTAGGACAGGGAACTGGAAACACCATATATTTT	CAISDLGQGTGNTIYF
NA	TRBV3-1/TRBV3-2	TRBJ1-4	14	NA	TGTGCCAGCAGCCCCCGGACTCTGGAGGAAAAACTGTTTTTT	CASSPRTLEEKLFF
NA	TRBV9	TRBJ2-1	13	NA	TGTGCCAGCAGCGTGACAGGAGCCAATGAGCAGTTCTTC	CASSVTGANEQFF
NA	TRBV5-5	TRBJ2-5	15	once	TGTGCCAGCAGCCCTCCCGACAGGTACCAAGAGACCCAGTACTTC	CASSPPDRYQETQYF
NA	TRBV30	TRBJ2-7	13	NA	TGTGCCTGGAGTGTATCGGGATCCTACGAGCAGTACTTC	CAWSVSGSYEQYF